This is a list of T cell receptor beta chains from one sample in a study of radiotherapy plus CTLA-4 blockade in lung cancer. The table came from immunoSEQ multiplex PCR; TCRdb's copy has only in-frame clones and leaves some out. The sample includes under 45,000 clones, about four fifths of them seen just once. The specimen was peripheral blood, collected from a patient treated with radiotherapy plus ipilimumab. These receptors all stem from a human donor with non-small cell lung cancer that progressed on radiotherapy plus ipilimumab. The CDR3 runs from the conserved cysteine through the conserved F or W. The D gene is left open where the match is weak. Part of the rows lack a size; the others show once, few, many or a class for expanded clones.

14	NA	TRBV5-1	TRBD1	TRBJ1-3	CASSADRGGNTIYF	TGCGCCAGCAGCGCCGACAGGGGCGGAAACACCATATATTTT
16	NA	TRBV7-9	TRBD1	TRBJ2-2	CASSPPGGLFTGELFF	TGTGCCAGCAGCCCTCCAGGGGGCCTTTTCACCGGGGAGCTGTTTTTT
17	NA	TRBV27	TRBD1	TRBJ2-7	CASRRTGDANSYYEQYF	TGTGCCAGCAGGCGGACAGGGGACGCGAACTCGTACTACGAGCAGTACTTC
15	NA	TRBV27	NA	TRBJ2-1	CASSLPGTGYNEQFF	TGTGCCAGCAGTCTACCGGGGACTGGCTACAATGAGCAGTTCTTC
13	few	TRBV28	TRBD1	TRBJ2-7	CASWDRGTHEQYF	TGTGCCAGCTGGGACAGGGGGACCCACGAGCAGTACTTC
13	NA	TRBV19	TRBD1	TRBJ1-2	CASSFGTGDGYTF	TGTGCCAGTAGTTTCGGGACAGGAGATGGCTACACCTTC
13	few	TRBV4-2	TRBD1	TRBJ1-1	CASSQTGETEAFF	TGTGCCAGCAGCCAAACAGGGGAGACTGAAGCTTTCTTT
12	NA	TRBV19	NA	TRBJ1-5	CASSRQAAPQHF	TGTGCCAGTAGCAGGCAGGCCGCGCCCCAGCATTTT
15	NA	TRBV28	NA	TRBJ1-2	CATSPSLGALEGYTF	TGTGCCACCAGCCCCAGTTTGGGGGCCCTTGAGGGCTACACCTTC
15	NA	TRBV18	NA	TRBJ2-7	CASSPNRIAVYEQYF	TGTGCCAGCTCACCAAATCGGATAGCGGTTTACGAGCAGTACTTC
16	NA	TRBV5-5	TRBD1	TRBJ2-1	CASTQGQGASYNEQFF	TGTGCCAGCACCCAAGGACAGGGGGCATCCTACAATGAGCAGTTCTTC
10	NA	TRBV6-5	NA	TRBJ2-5	CASTYLTQYF	TGTGCCAGCACCTACCTTACCCAGTACTTC
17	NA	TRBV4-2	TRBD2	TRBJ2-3	CASSQDGGGVTEDTQYF	TGTGCCAGCAGCCAAGATGGCGGGGGGGTGACGGAAGATACGCAGTATTTT
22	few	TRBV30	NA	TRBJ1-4	CAWRGLEPGVTFFSLSNEKLFF	TGTGCCTGGAGGGGGCTGGAGCCTGGAGTAACTTTTTTCAGCTTATCTAATGAAAAACTGTTTTTT
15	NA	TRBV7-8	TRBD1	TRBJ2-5	CASSSRTGNQETQYF	TGTGCCAGCAGCTCGAGGACAGGGAACCAAGAGACCCAGTACTTC
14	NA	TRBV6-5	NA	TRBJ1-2	CATGLGAQNYGYTF	TGTGCCACCGGTTTGGGGGCCCAGAACTATGGCTACACCTTC
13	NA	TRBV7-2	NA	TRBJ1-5	CASTGQGNQPQHF	TGTGCCAGCACCGGGCAGGGGAATCAGCCCCAGCATTTT
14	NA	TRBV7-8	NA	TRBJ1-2	CASSLETGLYGYTF	TGTGCCAGCAGCTTAGAGACAGGACTCTATGGCTACACCTTC
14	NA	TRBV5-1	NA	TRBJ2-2	CASRLEANTGELFF	TGCGCCAGCAGGCTCGAGGCGAACACCGGGGAGCTGTTTTTT
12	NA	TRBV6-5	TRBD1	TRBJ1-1	CASKGQGREAFF	TGTGCCAGCAAGGGACAGGGAAGGGAGGCTTTCTTT
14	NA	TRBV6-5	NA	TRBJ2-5	CASSYTGTQETQYF	TGTGCCAGCAGTTACACAGGGACACAAGAGACCCAGTACTTC
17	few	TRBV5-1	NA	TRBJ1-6	CASSLRVAGPINSPLHF	TGCGCCAGCAGCCTTCGGGTAGCGGGCCCTATCAATTCACCCCTCCACTTT
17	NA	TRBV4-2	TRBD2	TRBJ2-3	CASSRTLAGGPSDTQYF	TGTGCCAGCAGCCGGACACTAGCGGGGGGGCCGTCAGATACGCAGTATTTT
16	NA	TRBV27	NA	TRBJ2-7	CASSLEGDSGIYEQYF	TGTGCCAGCAGTTTAGAAGGGGACTCGGGGATCTACGAGCAGTACTTC
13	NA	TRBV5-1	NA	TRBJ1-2	CASSPGPRDGYTF	TGCGCCAGCAGCCCAGGCCCCAGGGATGGCTACACCTTC
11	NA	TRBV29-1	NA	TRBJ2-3	CSVAGRYTQYF	TGCAGCGTTGCAGGGAGGTATACGCAGTATTTT
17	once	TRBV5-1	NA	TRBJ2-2	CASSLAVGAGNTGELFF	TGCGCCAGCAGCTTGGCTGTAGGAGCGGGGAACACCGGGGAGCTGTTTTTT
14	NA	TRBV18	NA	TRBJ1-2	CASSPPNGNYGYTF	TGTGCCAGCTCACCACCGAACGGTAACTATGGCTACACCTTC
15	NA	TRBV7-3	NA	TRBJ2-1	CASSPIADTYNEQFF	TGTGCCAGCAGCCCCATCGCAGATACCTACAATGAGCAGTTCTTC
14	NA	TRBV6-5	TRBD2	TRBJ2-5	CATRLAGTQETQYF	TGTGCCACCCGACTAGCGGGGACGCAAGAGACCCAGTACTTC
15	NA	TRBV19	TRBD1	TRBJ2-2	CASRPGQGGTGELFF	TGTGCCAGTAGGCCGGGACAGGGGGGCACCGGGGAGCTGTTTTTT
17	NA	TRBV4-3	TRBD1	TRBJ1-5	CASSQTLTGGADQPQHF	TGCGCCAGCAGCCAAACTCTGACAGGGGGCGCGGATCAGCCCCAGCATTTT
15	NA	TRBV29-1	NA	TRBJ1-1	CSAKTQFWGDTEAFF	TGCAGCGCCAAAACACAGTTTTGGGGGGACACTGAAGCTTTCTTT
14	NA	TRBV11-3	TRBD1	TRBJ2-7	CASSCSGQTYEQYF	TGTGCCAGCAGCTGTTCGGGACAGACCTACGAGCAGTACTTC
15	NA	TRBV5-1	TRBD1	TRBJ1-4	CASSLGTGINEKLFF	TGCGCCAGCAGCTTGGGGACAGGGATTAATGAAAAACTGTTTTTT
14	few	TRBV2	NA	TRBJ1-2	CASSEEKKSYGYTF	TGTGCCAGCAGTGAAGAAAAAAAGAGCTATGGCTACACCTTC
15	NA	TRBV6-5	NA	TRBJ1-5	CASSTSGGNNQPQHF	TGTGCCAGCAGTACCAGCGGGGGGAACAATCAGCCCCAGCATTTT
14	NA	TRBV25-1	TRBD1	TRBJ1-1	CASSEDRGGTEAFF	TGTGCCAGCAGTGAAGACAGGGGAGGAACTGAAGCTTTCTTT
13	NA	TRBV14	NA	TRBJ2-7	CASSQGMREAQYF	TGTGCCAGCAGCCAAGGTATGAGGGAGGCGCAGTACTTC
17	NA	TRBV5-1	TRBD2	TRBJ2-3	CASSNSATSGGTDTQYF	TGCGCCAGCAGCAACTCAGCGACTAGCGGGGGCACAGATACGCAGTATTTT
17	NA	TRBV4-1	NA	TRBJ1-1	CASSPLRLGQGGTEAFF	TGCGCCAGCAGCCCTCTTCGCCTGGGGCAGGGAGGAACTGAAGCTTTCTTT
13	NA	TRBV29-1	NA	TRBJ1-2	CSVADTSNYGYTF	TGCAGCGTTGCGGACACCTCTAACTATGGCTACACCTTC
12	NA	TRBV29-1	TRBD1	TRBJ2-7	CSASGGTYEQYF	TGCAGCGCTTCAGGGGGCACCTACGAGCAGTACTTC
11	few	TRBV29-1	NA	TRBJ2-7	CSVERGHEQYF	TGCAGCGTTGAACGGGGTCACGAGCAGTACTTC
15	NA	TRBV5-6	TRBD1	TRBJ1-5	CASSSGQGHDQPQHF	TGTGCCAGCAGCTCAGGACAGGGGCATGATCAGCCCCAGCATTTT
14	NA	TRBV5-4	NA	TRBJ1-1	CASSRQDRDTEAFF	TGTGCCAGCAGCAGACAGGATCGGGACACTGAAGCTTTCTTT
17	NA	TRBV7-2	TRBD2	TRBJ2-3	CASSLVLAGGPGDTQYF	TGTGCCAGCAGCTTAGTCTTAGCGGGGGGGCCCGGAGATACGCAGTATTTT
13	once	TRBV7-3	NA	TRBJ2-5	CASSPGLGETQYF	TGTGCCAGCAGCCCAGGGTTGGGAGAGACCCAGTACTTC
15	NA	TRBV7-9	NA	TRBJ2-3	CASSSLRSPTDTQYF	TGTGCCAGCAGCTCACTTCGGTCCCCCACAGATACGCAGTATTTT
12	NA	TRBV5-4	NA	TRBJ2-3	CASSPPGDTQYF	TGTGCCAGCAGCCCGCCGGGAGATACGCAGTATTTT
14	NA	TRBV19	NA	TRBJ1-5	CASRATGSNQPQHF	TGTGCCAGCCGGGCCACAGGAAGCAATCAGCCCCAGCATTTT
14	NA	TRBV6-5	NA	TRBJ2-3	CASRRVRGEDTQYF	TGTGCCAGCAGGCGGGTTCGTGGAGAAGATACGCAGTATTTT
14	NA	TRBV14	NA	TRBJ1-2	CASSQQRGSHGYTF	TGTGCCAGCAGCCAACAGCGGGGAAGTCATGGCTACACCTTC